Presented here are 29 T cell receptor beta chains from one specimen sequenced in a study of response to subunit inactivated influenza vaccine. TCRdb fed the RT-PCR reads into MiXCR, producing one record per CDR3 protein. Among about 800,000 distinct CDR3 sequences listed, around 20% were seen once. The input for sequencing was PBMCs from blood, taken roughly 5 days after vaccination. The receptor source for this set is a man aged 45 to 65 who received an inactivated influenza vaccine.

This chain uses TRBV29-1 with TRBJ1-1, with D possibly TRBD1 on 6 matching bases. V gave up 6 bases and J gave up 0 bases, with 11 bases separating them. CDR1 is SQVTM, CDR2 ANQGSEA, per germline. CDR3 length: 13 amino acids. CDR3: CSVLDSMNTEAFF. CDR3 DNA sequence: TGCAGCGTATTGGACAGCATGAACACTGAAGCTTTCTTT.

This chain connects TRBV9 to TRBJ2-5; D is undetermined. Germline V gives CDR1 SGDLS, CDR2 YYNGEE. The V and J ends lost 0 bases and 5 bases respectively, with 11 bases between them. The CDR3 is 14 residues long. CDR3 amino acids: CASSVDHNVETQYF. The CDR3 nucleotides are TGTGCCAGCAGCGTAGATCACAATGTCGAGACCCAGTACTTC.

This clonotype showed up just a few times. CDR3 sequence reads: CASSYGQPAYEQYF. The DNA of the CDR3 is TGTGCCAGCAGTTACGGCCAGCCAGCCTACGAGCAGTACTTC. The chain uses TRBV6-5 and TRBJ2-7; unclear D gene. The CDR3 is 14 amino acids. CDR1 is MNHEY and CDR2 is SVGAGI in the germline V gene. Deletions cut 2 bases from V and 2 bases from J, with 10 bases between.

The chain is built from TRBV7-2 and TRBJ2-7; no reliable D call. Germline CDR1 and CDR2: SGHTA and FQGNSA. CDR3 length equals 13 residues. V shed 4 bases and J shed 7 bases, with 14 bases lying between them. CDR3 sequence: CASSSLPLGEQYF. The CDR3 DNA reads as TGTGCCAGCAGCTCACTACCTTTAGGTGAGCAGTACTTC.

The chain recombines TRBV29-1 with TRBJ2-1; a weak D match, TRBD2 (6 bases). CDR3 length: 13 residues. Trimming shortened V by 3 bases and J by 6 bases, and 12 bases separated the two germline ends. The germline V gene has CDR1 SQVTM and CDR2 ANQGSEA. The CDR3 DNA is TGCAGCGTTGATTCGGGGGAGGTCAATGAGCAGTTCTTC. It yields the protein CSVDSGEVNEQFF.

The V and J genes are TRBV7-8 and TRBJ2-3; D gene uncertain. Germline V gene data show CDR1 as SGHVS and CDR2 as FQNEAQ. Trimming stripped 1 base from V and 1 base from J, with 9 bases between. The CDR3 totals 15 residues. The CDR3 sequence is CASSLGTTRTDTQYF. The CDR3 DNA reads as TGTGCCAGCAGCTTAGGAACTACCCGCACAGATACGCAGTATTTT.

This chain connects TRBV12-3 or TRBV12-4 to TRBJ1-1; a possible D gene is TRBD1 (5 bases). V was pared by 6 bases and J by 1 base, with 12 bases between. The CDR3 sequence is 14 residues long. CDR3 residues: CASSGQPENTEAFF. CDR3 coding DNA: TGTGCCAGCAGCGGACAACCCGAGAACACTGAAGCTTTCTTT.

This clonotype was found a few times. The rearrangement joins TRBV12-3 or TRBV12-4 to TRBJ2-2; the D is unclear. This CDR3 is 14 amino acids long. The V end lost 8 bases, the J end lost 0 bases, and 10 bases lay between the germline ends. CDR3 sequence reads: CASGATPNTGELFF. As DNA, the CDR3 is TGTGCCAGCGGCGCTACCCCGAACACCGGGGAGCTGTTTTTT.

The chain joins TRBV24-1 to TRBJ2-1; 8 positions agree with TRBD2. The germline gives CDR1 KGHDR, CDR2 SFDVKD. The V and J ends lost 2 bases and 5 bases, in that order; junction bases with no gene match: 7. This CDR3 is built from 16 residues. CDR3 in DNA: TGTGCCACCAGTGATTCCGGGACTAGTAGGCACAATGAGCAGTTCTTC. It specifies CATSDSGTSRHNEQFF.

The sample holds a few counts of this clonotype. The chain uses TRBV12-3 or TRBV12-4 and TRBJ2-1; D possibly corresponds to TRBD1 (5 bases). CDR3 length equals 14 residues. V lost 6 bases and J lost 16, with 25 bases in between. The CDR3 here is CASSLGQGFDLKFF. In nucleotides, the CDR3 is TGTGCCAGCAGCCTAGGTCAGGGCTTCGATTTAAAATTCTTC.

The chain combines TRBV29-1 with TRBJ2-2; 8 nucleotides align to TRBD2. The ends lost 4 bases at V and 1 base at J; junction bases unmatched: 5. CDR3 length: 15 amino acids. The germline V gene encodes CDR1 SQVTM and CDR2 ANQGSEA. The CDR3 sequence: CSVAGGSGNTGELFF. The CDR3 region has the DNA TGCAGCGTTGCGGGAGGGTCGGGGAACACCGGGGAGCTGTTTTTT.

This clonotype was seen a handful of times. V usage is TRBV11-2 and J usage is TRBJ2-7; 13 bases are shared with TRBD2. Germline values: CDR1 SGHAT, CDR2 FQNNGV. The J segment lost 4 bases and the V segment lost 5 bases, leaving 8 bases of the junction unmatched. The CDR3 is made up of 16 amino acids. CDR3 protein: CASSHGTSGNLYEQYF. The CDR3 DNA sequence: TGTGCCAGCAGCCACGGGACTAGCGGGAACTTGTACGAGCAGTACTTC.

V gene TRBV3-1 combines with J gene TRBJ2-3; no definite D call. The germline gives CDR1 LGHDT, CDR2 YNNKEL (reference sequence). V was cut by 0 bases and J by 1 base, with 14 bases left in between. CDR3 size: 17 residues. The CDR3 DNA reads TGTGCCAGCAGCCAAGATTGGTTCGCTTCTCGCACAGATACGCAGTATTTT. It yields the protein CASSQDWFASRTDTQYF.

V gene TRBV5-1 combines with J gene TRBJ1-1; unclear D gene. Trimming removed 1 base from V and 3 bases from J, with 13 bases in between. Germline V gene lookup returns CDR1 SGHRS and CDR2 YFSETQ. This CDR3 region has 15 residues. The DNA for the CDR3 is TGCGCCAGCAGCTTGTCCCTCGGGTCGGACACTGAAGCTTTCTTT. Translated, it gives CASSLSLGSDTEAFF. The variable domain in full, completed from reference TRBV5-1 and TRBJ1-1, reads KAGVTQTPRYLIKTRGQQVTLSCSPISGHRSVSWYQQTPGQGLQFLFEYFSETQRNKGNFPGRFSGRQFSNSRSEMNVSTLELGDSALYLCASSLSLGSDTEAFFGQGTRLTVV.

The chain recombines TRBV28 with TRBJ1-5, with D unclear. The CDR3 totals 15 residues. Germline V gives CDR1 MDHEN, CDR2 SYDVKM. V lost 6 bases and J lost 2, with 14 bases in between. The CDR3 nucleotides read TGTGCCAGCAGACCGGCGCGGATTGGCAATCAGCCCCAGCATTTT. Protein: CASRPARIGNQPQHF.

There are a few counts of this clonotype. The chain combines TRBV10-3 with TRBJ1-4, with a weak D call TRBD1 (5 bases). The V and J ends lost 4 bases and 2 bases respectively, with 11 bases between them. This CDR3 has 15 residues. Germline assignment: CDR1 ENHRY and CDR2 SYGVKD. The CDR3 DNA is TGTGCCATCAGTGGAGGGGCAGGGACTAATGAAAAACTGTTTTTT. Translated: CAISGGAGTNEKLFF.

This rearrangement joins TRBV25-1 to TRBJ2-5; TRBD2 might be the D (7 bases). CDR1 is MGHDK and CDR2 is SYGVNS in the germline V gene. V was shortened by 6 bases and J by 4 bases, with 21 bases between the two germline ends. The CDR3 consists of 16 residues. CDR3 in DNA: TGTGCCAGCAGCTCGTCTGTGGCGGGGGCCGGAGAGACCCAGTACTTC. Protein: CASSSSVAGAGETQYF.

The V and J genes are TRBV9 and TRBJ2-1; maybe TRBD2 (5 bases). The CDR3 covers 13 residues. Germline loops: CDR1 SGDLS, CDR2 YYNGEE. The germline V and J ends were trimmed by 0 bases and 5 bases, with 6 bases remaining between them. The CDR3 protein is CASSVALDNEQFF. In DNA form, the CDR3 reads TGTGCCAGCAGCGTAGCACTAGACAATGAGCAGTTCTTC.

This chain connects TRBV20-1 to TRBJ2-5; 7 bases map to TRBD2. The germline gives CDR1 DFQATT, CDR2 SNEGSKA (reference sequence). J lost 2 bases, V lost 0 bases, and 15 bases had no gene match. This CDR3 has 18 residues. The CDR3 region is CSARDPRLASGEQETQYF. CDR3 nucleotides: TGCAGTGCTAGAGATCCCCGACTAGCCAGCGGTGAACAAGAGACCCAGTACTTC.

This clonotype appeared a few times. This rearrangement joins TRBV3-1 to TRBJ2-5; 9 bases are a match to TRBD2. The trim removed 0 bases at V and 0 bases at J, leaving 5 bases unmatched. CDR3 length: 17 residues. Per germline, CDR1 LGHDT and CDR2 YNNKEL (reference sequence). This chain's CDR3 is CASSQELGGRDQETQYF. The CDR3 DNA sequence: TGTGCCAGCAGCCAAGAACTGGGCGGGAGGGACCAAGAGACCCAGTACTTC.

V and J are TRBV5-1 and TRBJ2-7, with TRBD1 matching over 9 bases. Trimming at V came to 4 bases and at J to 4 bases, leaving 6 bases not matched to a gene. This CDR3 comprises 14 residues. The germline CDR1 and CDR2 sequences are SGHRS and YFSETQ. The CDR3 is CASSPTGGWYEQYF. CDR3 nucleotides: TGCGCCAGCAGCCCGACAGGGGGATGGTACGAGCAGTACTTC.

This clonotype was counted only a few times. The chain links TRBV28 to TRBJ2-5; D remains ambiguous. This CDR3 is 13 amino acids long. Germline V gene lookup returns CDR1 MDHEN and CDR2 SYDVKM. Between the trimmed V and J ends, which lost 7 bases and 5 bases, there was a span of 14 bases. The CDR3 region has the DNA TGTGCCAGCAAGAGATTAGCCCGGGAGACCCAGTACTTC. Translating gives CASKRLARETQYF.

This clonotype was observed a few times. The chain combines TRBV28 with TRBJ2-3; D possibly corresponds to TRBD2 (6 bases). Trimming removed 4 bases from V and 1 base from J, with 15 bases in between. This CDR3 comprises 16 residues. CDR1 is MDHEN and CDR2 is SYDVKM in the germline V gene. CDR3 in amino acids: CASSSPIERGTDTQYF. In nucleotides, the CDR3 is TGTGCCAGCAGTTCGCCCATTGAGCGGGGCACAGATACGCAGTATTTT.

There are a few counts of this clonotype. The rearrangement links TRBV7-2 to TRBJ2-1; D possibly corresponds to TRBD1 (7 bases). Germline CDR1 reads SGHTA; CDR2 reads FQGNSA. V dropped 5 bases and J dropped 7 bases, with 15 bases sitting between them. The CDR3 is 14 residues long. The CDR3 sequence: CASSPDRAGNEQFF. Here the CDR3 DNA reads TGTGCCAGCAGCCCAGACAGGGCGGGGAATGAGCAGTTCTTC.

In this sample, this clonotype turned up a few times. The chain recombines TRBV3-1 with TRBJ2-5; D possibly corresponds to TRBD2 (6 bases). The V gene's germline CDR1 is LGHDT and CDR2 YNNKEL (reference sequence). This CDR3 spans 18 amino acids. Trimming pared 4 bases from V and 7 bases from J, leaving 28 bases between. CDR3 sequence: CASSPVAQVRAGDGTQYF. The CDR3 DNA reads TGTGCCAGCAGCCCCGTCGCTCAGGTACGAGCGGGCGATGGGACCCAGTACTTC.

This clonotype has just a few counts. J is TRBJ1-3 and V is TRBV11-1; tentatively, D is TRBD1 (5 bases). With 1 base removed from V and 0 bases from J, the gap between germline ends came to 16 bases. The CDR3 is 18 residues long. CDR1 is SGHAT, CDR2 FQDESV, per germline (reference sequence). In nucleotides, the CDR3 is TGTGCCAGCAGCTTAGACCACAGGATTCCTAGCTCTGGAAACACCATATATTTT. Translated, it gives CASSLDHRIPSSGNTIYF.

This clonotype has only a few counts. The chain combines TRBV20-1 with TRBJ2-1; TRBD2 matches 7 bases. Germline assignment: CDR1 DFQATT and CDR2 SNEGSKA (reference sequence). This CDR3 spans 15 amino acids. Losses at the gene ends were 3 bases for V and 0 bases for J; bases not matched to a gene: 5. The CDR3 here is CSASGGVSSYNEQFF. The CDR3 bases are TGCAGTGCTAGTGGGGGGGTAAGCTCCTACAATGAGCAGTTCTTC.

This clonotype was observed many times. CDR3 loop: CASSDGGRGEKLFF. The CDR3 nucleotides are TGTGCCAGCAGTGACGGGGGGAGGGGTGAAAAACTGTTTTTT. The chain links TRBV25-1 to TRBJ1-4, with D possibly TRBD1 on 5 matching bases. Trimming took 3 bases from V and 7 from J, leaving 12 bases between them. The CDR3 runs to 14 residues. Germline V gives CDR1 MGHDK, CDR2 SYGVNS. The full variable domain, rest sourced from reference TRBV25-1 and TRBJ1-4, is EADIYQTPRYLVIGTGKKITLECSQTMGHDKMYWYQQDPGMELHLIHYSYGVNSTEKGDLSSESTVSRIRTEHFPLTLESARPSHTSQYLCASSDGGRGEKLFFGSGTQLSVL.

This clonotype was detected only a few times. The chain employs TRBV6-5 and TRBJ1-6, with 9 bases that match TRBD1. Germline V gene sequence: CDR1 MNHEY, CDR2 SVGAGI. The J segment lost 6 bases and the V segment lost 3 bases, leaving 3 bases of the junction unmatched. The CDR3 length is 15 residues. The CDR3: CASSYQGQGNSPLHF. In nucleotides, the CDR3 is TGTGCCAGCAGTTATCAGGGACAGGGTAATTCACCCCTCCACTTT.